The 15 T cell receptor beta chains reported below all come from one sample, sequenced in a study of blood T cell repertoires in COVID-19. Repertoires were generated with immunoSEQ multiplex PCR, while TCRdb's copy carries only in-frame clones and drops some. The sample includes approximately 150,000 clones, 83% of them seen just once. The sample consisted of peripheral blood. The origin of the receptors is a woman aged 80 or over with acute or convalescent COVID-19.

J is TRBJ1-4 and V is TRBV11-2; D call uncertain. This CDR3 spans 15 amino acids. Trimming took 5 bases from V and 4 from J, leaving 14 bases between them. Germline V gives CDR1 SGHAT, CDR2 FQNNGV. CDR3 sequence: CASSPDIAGNEKLFF. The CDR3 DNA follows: TGTGCCAGCAGCCCAGATATAGCGGGTAATGAAAAACTGTTTTTT.

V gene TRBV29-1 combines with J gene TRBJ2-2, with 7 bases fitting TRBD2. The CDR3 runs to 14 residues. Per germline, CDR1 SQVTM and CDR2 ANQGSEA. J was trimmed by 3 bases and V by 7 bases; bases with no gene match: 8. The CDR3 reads CSAGGLVDTGELFF. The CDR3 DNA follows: TGCAGCGCTGGCGGACTAGTTGACACCGGGGAGCTGTTTTTT.

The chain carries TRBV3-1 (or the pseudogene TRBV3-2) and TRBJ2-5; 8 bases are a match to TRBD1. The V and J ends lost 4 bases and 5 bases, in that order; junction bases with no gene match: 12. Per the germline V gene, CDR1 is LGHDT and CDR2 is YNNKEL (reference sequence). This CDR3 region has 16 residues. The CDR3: CASSRRTGSGVETQYF. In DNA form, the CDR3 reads TGTGCCAGCAGCCGGAGGACAGGGAGTGGGGTTGAGACCCAGTACTTC.

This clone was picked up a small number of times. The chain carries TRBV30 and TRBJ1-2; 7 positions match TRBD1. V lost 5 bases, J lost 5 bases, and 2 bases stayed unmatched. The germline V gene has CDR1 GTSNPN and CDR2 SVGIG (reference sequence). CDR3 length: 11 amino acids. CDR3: CAWDRAYGYTF. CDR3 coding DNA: TGTGCCTGGGACAGGGCTTATGGCTACACCTTC.

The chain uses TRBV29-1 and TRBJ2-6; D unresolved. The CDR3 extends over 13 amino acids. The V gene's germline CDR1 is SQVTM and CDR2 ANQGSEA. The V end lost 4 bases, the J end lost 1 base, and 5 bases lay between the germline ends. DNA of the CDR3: TGCAGCGTTGTGGAGTCTGGGGCCAACGTCCTGACTTTC. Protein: CSVVESGANVLTF.

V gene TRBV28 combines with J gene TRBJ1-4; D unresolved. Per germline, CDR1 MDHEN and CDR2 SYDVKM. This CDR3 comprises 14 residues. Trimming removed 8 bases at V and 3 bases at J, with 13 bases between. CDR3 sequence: CASLAGPANEKLFF. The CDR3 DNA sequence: TGTGCCAGCTTGGCTGGGCCGGCTAATGAAAAACTGTTTTTT.

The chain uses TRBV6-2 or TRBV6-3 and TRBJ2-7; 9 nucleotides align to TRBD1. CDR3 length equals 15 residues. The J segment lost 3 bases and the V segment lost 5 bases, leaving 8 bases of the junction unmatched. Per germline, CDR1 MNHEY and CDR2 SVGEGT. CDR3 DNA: TGTGCCAGCAGTCAATCCGGGACAGGGATCTACGAGCAGTACTTC. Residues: CASSQSGTGIYEQYF.

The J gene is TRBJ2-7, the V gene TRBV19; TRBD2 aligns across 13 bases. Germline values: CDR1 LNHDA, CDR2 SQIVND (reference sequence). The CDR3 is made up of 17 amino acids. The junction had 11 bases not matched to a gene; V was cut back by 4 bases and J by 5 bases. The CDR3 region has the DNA TGTGCCAGTAGTAGTATAGGACTAGCGGGAGAAGACGACGAGCAGTACTTC. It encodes CASSSIGLAGEDDEQYF.

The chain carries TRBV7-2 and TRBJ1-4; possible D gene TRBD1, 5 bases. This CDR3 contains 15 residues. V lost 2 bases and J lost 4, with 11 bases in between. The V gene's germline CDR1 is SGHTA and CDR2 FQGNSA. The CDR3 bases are TGTGCCAGCAGCTTACAGGGAGGCAATAATGAAAAACTGTTTTTT. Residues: CASSLQGGNNEKLFF.

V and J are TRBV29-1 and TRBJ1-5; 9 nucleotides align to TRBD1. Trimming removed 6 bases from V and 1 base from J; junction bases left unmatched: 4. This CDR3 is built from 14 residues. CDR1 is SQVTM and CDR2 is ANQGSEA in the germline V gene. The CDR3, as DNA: TGCAGCGTGGCACAGGGGGCGAGCAATCAGCCCCAGCATTTT. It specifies CSVAQGASNQPQHF.

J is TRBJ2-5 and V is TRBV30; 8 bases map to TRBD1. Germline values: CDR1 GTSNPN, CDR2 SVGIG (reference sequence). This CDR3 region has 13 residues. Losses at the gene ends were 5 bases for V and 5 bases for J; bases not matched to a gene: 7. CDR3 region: CAWAKTGVETQYF. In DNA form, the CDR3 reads TGTGCCTGGGCAAAGACAGGGGTGGAGACCCAGTACTTC.

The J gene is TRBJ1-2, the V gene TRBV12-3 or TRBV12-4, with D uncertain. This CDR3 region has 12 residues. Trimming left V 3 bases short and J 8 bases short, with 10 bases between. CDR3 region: CASSFRGGGYTF. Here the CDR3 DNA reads TGTGCCAGCAGTTTTCGGGGAGGCGGCTACACCTTC.

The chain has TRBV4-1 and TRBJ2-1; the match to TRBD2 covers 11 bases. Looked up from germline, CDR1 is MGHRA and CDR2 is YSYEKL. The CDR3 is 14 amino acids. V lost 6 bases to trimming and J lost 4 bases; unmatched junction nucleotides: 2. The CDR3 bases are TGCGCCAGCAGGCTAGCGGGGGGTTACAATGAGCAGTTCTTC. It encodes CASRLAGGYNEQFF.

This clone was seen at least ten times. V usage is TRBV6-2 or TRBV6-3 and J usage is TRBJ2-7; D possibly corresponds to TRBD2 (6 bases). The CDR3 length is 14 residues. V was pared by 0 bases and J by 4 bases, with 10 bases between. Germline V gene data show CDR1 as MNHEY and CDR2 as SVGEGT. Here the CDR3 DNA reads TGTGCCAGCAGTTACTCGGGACTTCCATACGAGCAGTACTTC. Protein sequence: CASSYSGLPYEQYF.

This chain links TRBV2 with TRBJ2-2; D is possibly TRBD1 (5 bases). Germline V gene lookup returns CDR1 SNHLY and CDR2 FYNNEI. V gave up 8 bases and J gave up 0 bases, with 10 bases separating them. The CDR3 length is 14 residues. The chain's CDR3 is CASGPTANTGELFF. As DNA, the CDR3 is TGTGCCAGCGGCCCGACAGCGAACACCGGGGAGCTGTTTTTT.